The text below deals with one T cell receptor (beta chain). The assay was immunoSEQ multiplex PCR, and TCRdb's table has in-frame clones only and misses some. The sample has about 40,000 clones, more than 70% seen once. The sample belongs to a study of OX40 agonist ivuxolimab in advanced cancers. The CDR3 consists of 14 residues. Trimming took 8 bases from V and 4 from J; bases not matched to a gene: 11. Germline V gene sequence: CDR1 MDHEN, CDR2 SYDVKM. Source: CD4+ or CD8+ T cells sorted from blood, taken in a trial of the OX40 agonist ivuxolimab. V gene TRBV28 combines with J gene TRBJ2-7; 7 positions agree with TRBD2. The TCR comes from an adult with an advanced solid tumor such as melanoma, head and neck, liver or kidney cancer. CDR3 sequence reads: CASSEGAGDYEQYF. The CDR3, as DNA: TGTGCCAGCTCGGAAGGGGCGGGAGATTACGAGCAGTACTTC.